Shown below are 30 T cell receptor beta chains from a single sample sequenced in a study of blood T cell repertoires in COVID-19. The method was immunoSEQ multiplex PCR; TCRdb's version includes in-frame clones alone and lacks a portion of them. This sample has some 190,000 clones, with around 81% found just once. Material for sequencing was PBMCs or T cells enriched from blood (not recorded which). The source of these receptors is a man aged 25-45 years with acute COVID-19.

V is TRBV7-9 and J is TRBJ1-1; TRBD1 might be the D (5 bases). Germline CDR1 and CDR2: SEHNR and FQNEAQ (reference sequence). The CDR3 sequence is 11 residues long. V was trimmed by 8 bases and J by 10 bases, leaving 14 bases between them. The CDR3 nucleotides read TGTGCCAGCGGATCGGGGGAGGCAGCTTTCTTT. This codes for CASGSGEAAFF.

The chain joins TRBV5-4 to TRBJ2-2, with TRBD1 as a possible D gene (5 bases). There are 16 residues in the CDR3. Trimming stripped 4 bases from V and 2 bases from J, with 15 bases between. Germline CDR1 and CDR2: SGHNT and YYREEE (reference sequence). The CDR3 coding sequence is TGTGCCAGCAGCACCGCCATTGGACAAAACACCGGGGAGCTGTTTTTT. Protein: CASSTAIGQNTGELFF.

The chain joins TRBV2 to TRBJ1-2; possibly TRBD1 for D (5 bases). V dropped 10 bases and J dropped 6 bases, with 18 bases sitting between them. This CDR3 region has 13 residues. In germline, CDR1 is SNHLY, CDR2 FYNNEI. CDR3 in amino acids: CAIAIRVVDGYTF. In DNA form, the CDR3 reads TGTGCCATCGCGATCAGGGTAGTAGATGGCTACACCTTC.

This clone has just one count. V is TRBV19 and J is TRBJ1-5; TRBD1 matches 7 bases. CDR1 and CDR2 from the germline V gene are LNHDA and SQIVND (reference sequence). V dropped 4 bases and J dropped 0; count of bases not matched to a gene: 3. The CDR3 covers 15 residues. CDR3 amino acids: CASSRGTDSNQPQHF. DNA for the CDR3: TGTGCCAGTAGTAGGGGGACAGATAGCAATCAGCCCCAGCATTTT. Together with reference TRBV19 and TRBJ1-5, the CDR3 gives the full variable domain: DGGITQSPKYLFRKEGQNVTLSCEQNLNHDAMYWYRQDPGQGLRLIYYSQIVNDFQKGDIAEGYSVSREKKESFPLTVTSAQKNPTAFYLCASSRGTDSNQPQHFGDGTRLSIL.

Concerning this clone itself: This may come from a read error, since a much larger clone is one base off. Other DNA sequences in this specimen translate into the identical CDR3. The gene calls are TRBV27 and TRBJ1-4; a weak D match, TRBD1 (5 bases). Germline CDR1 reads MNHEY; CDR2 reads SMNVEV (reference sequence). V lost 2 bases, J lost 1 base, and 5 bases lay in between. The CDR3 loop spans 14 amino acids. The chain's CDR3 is CASSLQGTNEKLFF. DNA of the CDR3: TGTGCCAGCAGTTTACAGGGAACTAATGAAAAACTGTTTTTT.

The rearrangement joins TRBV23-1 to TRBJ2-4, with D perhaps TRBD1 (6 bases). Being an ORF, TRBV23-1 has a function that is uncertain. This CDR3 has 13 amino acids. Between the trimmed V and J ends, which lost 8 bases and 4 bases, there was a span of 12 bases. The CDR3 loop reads CASAKGVKNIQYF. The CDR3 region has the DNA TGCGCCAGCGCGAAGGGGGTAAAAAACATTCAGTACTTC.

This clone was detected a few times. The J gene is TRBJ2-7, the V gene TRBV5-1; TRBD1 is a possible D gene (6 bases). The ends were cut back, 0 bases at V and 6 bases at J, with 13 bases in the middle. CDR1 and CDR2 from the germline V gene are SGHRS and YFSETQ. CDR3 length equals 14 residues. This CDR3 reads CASSLAQGPSEQYF. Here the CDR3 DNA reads TGCGCCAGCAGCTTGGCTCAGGGGCCCTCCGAGCAGTACTTC.

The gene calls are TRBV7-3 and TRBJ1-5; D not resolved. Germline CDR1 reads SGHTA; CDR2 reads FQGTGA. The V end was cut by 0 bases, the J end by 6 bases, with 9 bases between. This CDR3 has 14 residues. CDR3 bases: TGTGCCAGCAGCTTAACCCCGGCGGGTCAGCCCCAGCATTTT. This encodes CASSLTPAGQPQHF.

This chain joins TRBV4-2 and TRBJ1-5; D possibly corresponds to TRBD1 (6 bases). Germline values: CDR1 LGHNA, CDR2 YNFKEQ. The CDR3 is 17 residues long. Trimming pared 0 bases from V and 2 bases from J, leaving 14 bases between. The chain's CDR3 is CASSQEGGARGNQPQHF. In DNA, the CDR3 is TGTGCCAGCAGCCAAGAAGGGGGGGCGCGGGGCAATCAGCCCCAGCATTTT.

CDR3 nucleotides: TGCAGCGTTTACGGACAGGGCAACGAAAAACTGTTTTTT. Its translation is CSVYGQGNEKLFF. V usage is TRBV29-1 and J usage is TRBJ1-4; 8 nucleotides align to TRBD1. The CDR3 runs 13 residues. Germline CDR1 reads SQVTM; CDR2 reads ANQGSEA. V was clipped by 5 bases and J by 8 bases; unmatched bases: 7.

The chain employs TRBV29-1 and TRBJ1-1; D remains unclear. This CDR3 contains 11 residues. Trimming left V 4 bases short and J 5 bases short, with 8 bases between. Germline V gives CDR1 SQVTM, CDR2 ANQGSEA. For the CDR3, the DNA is TGCAGCGTTGCAACGGGGACTGAAGCTTTCTTT. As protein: CSVATGTEAFF. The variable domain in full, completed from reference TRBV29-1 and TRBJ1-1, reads SAVISQKPSRDICQRGTSLTIQCQVDSQVTMMFWYRQQPGQSLTLIATANQGSEATYESGFVIDKFPISRPNLTFSTLTVSNMSPEDSSIYLCSVATGTEAFFGQGTRLTVV.

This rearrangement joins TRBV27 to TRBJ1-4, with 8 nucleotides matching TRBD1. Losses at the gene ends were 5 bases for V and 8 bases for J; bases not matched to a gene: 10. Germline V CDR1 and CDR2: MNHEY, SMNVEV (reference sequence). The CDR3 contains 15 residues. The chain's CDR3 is CASSPWTGYGEKLFF. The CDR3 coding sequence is TGTGCCAGCAGTCCATGGACAGGGTACGGGGAAAAACTGTTTTTT.

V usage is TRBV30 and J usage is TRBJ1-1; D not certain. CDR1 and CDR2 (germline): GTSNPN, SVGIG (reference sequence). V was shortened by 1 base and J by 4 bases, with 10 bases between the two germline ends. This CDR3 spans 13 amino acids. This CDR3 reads CAWSGSGRTEAFF. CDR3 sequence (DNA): TGTGCCTGGAGTGGGTCTGGGCGCACTGAAGCTTTCTTT.

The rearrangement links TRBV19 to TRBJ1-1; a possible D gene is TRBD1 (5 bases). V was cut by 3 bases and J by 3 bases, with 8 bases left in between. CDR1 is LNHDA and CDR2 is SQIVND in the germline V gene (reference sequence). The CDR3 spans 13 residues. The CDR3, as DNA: TGTGCCAGTAGTATCAGGGCCTACACTGAAGCTTTCTTT. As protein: CASSIRAYTEAFF.

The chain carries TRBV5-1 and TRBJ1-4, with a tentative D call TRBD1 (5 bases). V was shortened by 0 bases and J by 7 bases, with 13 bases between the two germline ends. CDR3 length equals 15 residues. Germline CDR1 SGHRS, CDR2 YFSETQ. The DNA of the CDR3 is TGCGCCAGCAGCTTGGATGGGCAGGGAACTGAAAAACTGTTTTTT. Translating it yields CASSLDGQGTEKLFF.

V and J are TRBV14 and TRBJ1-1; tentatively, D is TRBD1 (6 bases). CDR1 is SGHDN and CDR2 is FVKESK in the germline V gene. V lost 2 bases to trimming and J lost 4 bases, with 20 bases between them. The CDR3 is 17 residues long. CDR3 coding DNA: TGTGCCAGCAGCCAAATGTTGCAGGGGAGAGGTGGCACTGAAGCTTTCTTT. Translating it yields CASSQMLQGRGGTEAFF.

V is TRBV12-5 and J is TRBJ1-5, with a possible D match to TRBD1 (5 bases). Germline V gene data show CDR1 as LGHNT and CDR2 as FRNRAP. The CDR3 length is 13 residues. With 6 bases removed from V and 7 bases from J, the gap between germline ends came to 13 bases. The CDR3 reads CASGPGTSQPQHF. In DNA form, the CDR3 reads TGTGCTAGTGGCCCTGGGACTTCCCAGCCCCAGCATTTT.

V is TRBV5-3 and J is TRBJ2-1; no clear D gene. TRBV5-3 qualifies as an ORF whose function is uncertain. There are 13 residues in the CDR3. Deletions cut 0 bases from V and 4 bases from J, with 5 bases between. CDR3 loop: CARSLELYNEQFF. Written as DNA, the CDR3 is TGTGCCAGAAGCTTGGAGCTGTACAATGAGCAGTTCTTC.

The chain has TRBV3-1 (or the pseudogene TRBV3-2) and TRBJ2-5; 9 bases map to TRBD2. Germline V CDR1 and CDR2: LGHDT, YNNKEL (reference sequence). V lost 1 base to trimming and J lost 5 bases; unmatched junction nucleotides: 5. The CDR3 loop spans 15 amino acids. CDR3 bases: TGTGCCAGCAGCCAAGGGAGCGGGGGGAAGGAGACCCAGTACTTC. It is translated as CASSQGSGGKETQYF.

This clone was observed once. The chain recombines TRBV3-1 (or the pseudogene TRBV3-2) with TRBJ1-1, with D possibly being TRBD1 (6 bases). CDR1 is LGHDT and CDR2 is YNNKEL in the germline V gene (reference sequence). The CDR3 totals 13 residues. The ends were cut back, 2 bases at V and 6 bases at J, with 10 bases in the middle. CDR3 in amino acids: CASSQTGGPEAFF. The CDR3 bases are TGTGCCAGCAGCCAAACGGGGGGGCCTGAAGCTTTCTTT.

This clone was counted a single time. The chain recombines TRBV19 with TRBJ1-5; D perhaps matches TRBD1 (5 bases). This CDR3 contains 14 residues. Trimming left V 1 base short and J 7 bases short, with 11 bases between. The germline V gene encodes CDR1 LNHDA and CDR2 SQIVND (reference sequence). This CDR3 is CASSIAGAWQPQHF. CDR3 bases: TGTGCCAGTAGTATAGCTGGGGCTTGGCAGCCCCAGCATTTT.

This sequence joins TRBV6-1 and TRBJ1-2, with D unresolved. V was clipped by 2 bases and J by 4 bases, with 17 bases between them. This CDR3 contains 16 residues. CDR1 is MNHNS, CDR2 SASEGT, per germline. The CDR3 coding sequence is TGTGCCAGCAGTGAAATGACTCTAAGGAGGGTCTATGGCTACACCTTC. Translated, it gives CASSEMTLRRVYGYTF.

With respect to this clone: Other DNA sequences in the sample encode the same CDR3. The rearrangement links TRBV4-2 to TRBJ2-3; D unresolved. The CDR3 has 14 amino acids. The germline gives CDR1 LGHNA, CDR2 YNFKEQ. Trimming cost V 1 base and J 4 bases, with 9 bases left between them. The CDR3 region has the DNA TGTGCCAGCAGCCAAGGGGCTTTGTCAGATACGCAGTATTTT. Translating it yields CASSQGALSDTQYF.

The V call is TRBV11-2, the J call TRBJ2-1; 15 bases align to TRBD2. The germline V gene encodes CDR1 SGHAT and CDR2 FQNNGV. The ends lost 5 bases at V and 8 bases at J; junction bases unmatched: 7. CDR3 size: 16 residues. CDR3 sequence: CASSAGLAGGLDEQFF. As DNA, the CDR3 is TGTGCCAGCAGCGCAGGACTAGCGGGGGGGCTGGATGAGCAGTTCTTC.

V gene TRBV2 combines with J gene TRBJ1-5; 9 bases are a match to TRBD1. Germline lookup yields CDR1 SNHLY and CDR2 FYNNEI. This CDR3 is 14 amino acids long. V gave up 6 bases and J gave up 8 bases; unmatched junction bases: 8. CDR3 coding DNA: TGTGCCAGCAGCGAGAGGGACAGGGTGGAGCCCCAGCATTTT. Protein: CASSERDRVEPQHF.

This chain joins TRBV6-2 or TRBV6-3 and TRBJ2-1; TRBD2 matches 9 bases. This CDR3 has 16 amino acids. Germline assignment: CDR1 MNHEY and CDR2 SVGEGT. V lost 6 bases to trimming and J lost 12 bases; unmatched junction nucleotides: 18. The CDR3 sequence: CASSSAGAGGIRGQFF. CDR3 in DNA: TGTGCCAGCAGCTCCGCGGGAGCGGGGGGAATTCGGGGGCAGTTCTTC.

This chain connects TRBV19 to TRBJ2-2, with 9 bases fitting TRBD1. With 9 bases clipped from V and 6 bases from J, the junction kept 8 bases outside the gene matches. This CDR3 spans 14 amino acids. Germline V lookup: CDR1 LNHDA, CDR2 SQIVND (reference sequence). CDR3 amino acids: CASDGTGIPGELFF. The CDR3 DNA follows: TGTGCCAGCGACGGGACAGGGATCCCCGGGGAGCTGTTTTTT.

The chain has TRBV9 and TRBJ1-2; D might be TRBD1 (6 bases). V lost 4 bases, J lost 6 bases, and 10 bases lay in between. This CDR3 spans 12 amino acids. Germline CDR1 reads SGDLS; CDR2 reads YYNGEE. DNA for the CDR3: TGTGCCAGCAGCACAGGGTCCGATGGCTACACCTTC. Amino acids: CASSTGSDGYTF.

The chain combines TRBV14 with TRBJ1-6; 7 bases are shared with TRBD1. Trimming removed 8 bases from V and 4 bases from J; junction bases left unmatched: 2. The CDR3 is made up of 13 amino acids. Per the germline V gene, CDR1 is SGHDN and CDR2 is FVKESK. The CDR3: CASRDRYNSPLHF. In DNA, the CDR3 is TGTGCCAGCCGGGACAGATATAATTCACCCCTCCACTTT. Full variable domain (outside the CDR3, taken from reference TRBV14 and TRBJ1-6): EAGVTQFPSHSVIEKGQTVTLRCDPISGHDNLYWYRRVMGKEIKFLLHFVKESKQDESGMPNNRFLAERTGGTYSTLKVQPAELEDSGVYFCASRDRYNSPLHFGNGTRLTVT.

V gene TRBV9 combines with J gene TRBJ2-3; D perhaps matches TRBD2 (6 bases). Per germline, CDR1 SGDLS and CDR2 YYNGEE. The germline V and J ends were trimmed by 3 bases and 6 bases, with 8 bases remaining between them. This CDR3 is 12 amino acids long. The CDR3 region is CASSAGRDTQYF. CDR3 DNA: TGTGCCAGCAGCGCAGGGAGGGATACGCAGTATTTT. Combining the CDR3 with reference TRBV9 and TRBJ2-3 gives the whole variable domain DSGVTQTPKHLITATGQRVTLRCSPRSGDLSVYWYQQSLDQGLQFLIQYYNGEERAKGNILERFSAQQFPDLHSELNLSSLELGDSALYFCASSAGRDTQYFGPGTRLTVL.